This TCR beta chain is drawn from a study of cytomegalovirus exposure and HLA in healthy donors. The germline CDR1 and CDR2 sequences are SGHTA and FQGNSA. The CDR3 has 15 amino acids. The ends were cut back, 6 bases at V and 5 bases at J, with 17 bases in the middle. The PCR contained 60 Vbeta and 13 Jbeta primers. Clones were sequenced by immunoSEQ multiplex PCR, and TCRdb holds only the in-frame ones, with some missing. This repertoire shows around 180,000 clones, roughly 78% found once; its top ten account for approximately 13%. This chain joins TRBV7-2 and TRBJ1-5; weak D call: TRBD1 (5 bases). This receptor was obtained from a woman in her fifties or sixties in good health and CMV-seropositive. The sample taken for sequencing was PBMCs. The chain's CDR3 is CASSLYQGFDQPQHF. In DNA, the CDR3 is TGTGCCAGCAGTCTCTACCAGGGATTCGATCAGCCCCAGCATTTT.